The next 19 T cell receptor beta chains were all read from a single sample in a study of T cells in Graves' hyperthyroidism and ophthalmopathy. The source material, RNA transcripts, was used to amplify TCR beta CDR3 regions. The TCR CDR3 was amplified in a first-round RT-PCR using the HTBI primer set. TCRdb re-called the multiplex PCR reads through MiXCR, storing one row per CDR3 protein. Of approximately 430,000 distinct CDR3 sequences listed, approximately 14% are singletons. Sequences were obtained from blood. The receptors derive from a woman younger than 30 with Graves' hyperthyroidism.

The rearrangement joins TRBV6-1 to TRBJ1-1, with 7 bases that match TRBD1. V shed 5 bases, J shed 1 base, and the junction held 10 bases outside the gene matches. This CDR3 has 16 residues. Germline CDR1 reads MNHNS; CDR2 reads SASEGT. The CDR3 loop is CASSPKPGQSNTEAFF. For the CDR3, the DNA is TGTGCCAGCAGTCCGAAACCGGGACAGTCGAACACTGAAGCTTTCTTT.

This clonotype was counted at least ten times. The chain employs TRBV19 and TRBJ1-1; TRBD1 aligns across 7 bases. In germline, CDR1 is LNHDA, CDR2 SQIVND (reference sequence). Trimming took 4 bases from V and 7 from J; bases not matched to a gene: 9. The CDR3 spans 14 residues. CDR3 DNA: TGTGCCAGTAGTAATCAGGTGCAGGGGGGTGAAGCTTTCTTT. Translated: CASSNQVQGGEAFF.

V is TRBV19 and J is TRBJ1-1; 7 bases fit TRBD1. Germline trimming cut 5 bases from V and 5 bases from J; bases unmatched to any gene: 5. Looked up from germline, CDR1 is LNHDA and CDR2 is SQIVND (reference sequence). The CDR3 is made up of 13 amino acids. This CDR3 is CASSVGGRTEAFF. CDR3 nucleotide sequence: TGTGCCAGTAGTGTAGGGGGCAGGACTGAAGCTTTCTTT. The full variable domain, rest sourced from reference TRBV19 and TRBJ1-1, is DGGITQSPKYLFRKEGQNVTLSCEQNLNHDAMYWYRQDPGQGLRLIYYSQIVNDFQKGDIAEGYSVSREKKESFPLTVTSAQKNPTAFYLCASSVGGRTEAFFGQGTRLTVV.

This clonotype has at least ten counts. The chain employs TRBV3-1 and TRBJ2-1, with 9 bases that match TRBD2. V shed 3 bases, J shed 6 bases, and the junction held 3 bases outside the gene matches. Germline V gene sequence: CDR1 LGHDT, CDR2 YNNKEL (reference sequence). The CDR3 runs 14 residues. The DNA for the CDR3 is TGTGCCAGCAGCCACCTAGCGGGGAGCAATGAGCAGTTCTTC. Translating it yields CASSHLAGSNEQFF.

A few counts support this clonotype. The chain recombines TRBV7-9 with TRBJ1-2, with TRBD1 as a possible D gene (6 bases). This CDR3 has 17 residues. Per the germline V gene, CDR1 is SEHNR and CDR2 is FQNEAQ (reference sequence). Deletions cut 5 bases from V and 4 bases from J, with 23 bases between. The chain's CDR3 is CASSLFTALGQLYGYTF. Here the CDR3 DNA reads TGTGCCAGCAGCCTTTTTACGGCCCTTGGACAGCTCTATGGCTACACCTTC.

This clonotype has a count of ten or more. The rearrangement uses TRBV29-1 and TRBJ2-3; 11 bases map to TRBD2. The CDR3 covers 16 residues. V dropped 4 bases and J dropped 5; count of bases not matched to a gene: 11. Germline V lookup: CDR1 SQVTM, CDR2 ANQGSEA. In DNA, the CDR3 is TGCAGCGTTGCGCTAGCGGGGGGCTTCCCCCGAGATACGCAGTATTTT. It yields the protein CSVALAGGFPRDTQYF.

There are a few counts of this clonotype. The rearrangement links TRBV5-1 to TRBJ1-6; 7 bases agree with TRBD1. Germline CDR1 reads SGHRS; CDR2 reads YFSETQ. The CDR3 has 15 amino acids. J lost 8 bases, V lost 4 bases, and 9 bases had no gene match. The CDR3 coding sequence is TGCGCCAGCAGCCTGGGACAGAATCTGTATTCACCCCTCCACTTT. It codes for CASSLGQNLYSPLHF.

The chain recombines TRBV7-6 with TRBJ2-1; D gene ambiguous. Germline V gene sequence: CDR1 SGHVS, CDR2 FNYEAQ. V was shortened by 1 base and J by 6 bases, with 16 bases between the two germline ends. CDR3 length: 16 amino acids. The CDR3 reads CASSLVWESRTNEQFF. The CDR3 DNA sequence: TGTGCCAGCAGCTTAGTCTGGGAATCGAGGACCAATGAGCAGTTCTTC.

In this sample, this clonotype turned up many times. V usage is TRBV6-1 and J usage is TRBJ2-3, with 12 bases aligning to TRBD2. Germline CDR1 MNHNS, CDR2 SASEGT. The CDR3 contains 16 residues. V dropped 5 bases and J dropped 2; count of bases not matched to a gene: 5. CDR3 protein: CASSRWTSGDTDTQYF. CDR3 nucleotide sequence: TGTGCCAGCAGTCGCTGGACTAGCGGGGACACAGATACGCAGTATTTT.

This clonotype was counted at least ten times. CDR3 sequence: CASSEDARWGYGYTF. CDR3 sequence (DNA): TGTGCCAGCAGTGAGGACGCGAGGTGGGGATACGGCTACACCTTC. This rearrangement joins TRBV2 to TRBJ1-2; D uncertain. The CDR3 sequence is 15 residues long. Trimming cost V 3 bases and J 8 bases, with 19 bases left between them. CDR1 is SNHLY, CDR2 FYNNEI, per germline.

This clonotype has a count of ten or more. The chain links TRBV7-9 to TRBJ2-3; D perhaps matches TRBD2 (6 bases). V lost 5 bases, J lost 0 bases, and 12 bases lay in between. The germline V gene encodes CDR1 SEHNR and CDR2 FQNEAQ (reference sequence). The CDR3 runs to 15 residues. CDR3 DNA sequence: TGTGCCAGCAGCGGAGGAGGGGCCAGCACAGATACGCAGTATTTT. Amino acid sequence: CASSGGGASTDTQYF.

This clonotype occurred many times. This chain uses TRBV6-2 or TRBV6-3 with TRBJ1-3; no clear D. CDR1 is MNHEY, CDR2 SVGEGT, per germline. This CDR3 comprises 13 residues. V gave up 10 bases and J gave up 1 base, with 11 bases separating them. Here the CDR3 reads CATTRTSGNTIYF. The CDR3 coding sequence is TGTGCCACGACACGTACTTCTGGAAACACCATATATTTT.

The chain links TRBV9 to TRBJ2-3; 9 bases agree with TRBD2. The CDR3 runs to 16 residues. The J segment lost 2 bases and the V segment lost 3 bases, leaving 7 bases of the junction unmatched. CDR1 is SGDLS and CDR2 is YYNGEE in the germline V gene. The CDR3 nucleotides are TGTGCCAGCAGCGCCAGCGGGAGGCCGAACACAGATACGCAGTATTTT. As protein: CASSASGRPNTDTQYF.

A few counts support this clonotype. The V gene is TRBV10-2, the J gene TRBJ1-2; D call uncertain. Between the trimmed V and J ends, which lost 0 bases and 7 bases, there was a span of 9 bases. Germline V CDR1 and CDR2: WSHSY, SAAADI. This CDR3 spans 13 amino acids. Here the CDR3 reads CASSESEAAGYTF. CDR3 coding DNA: TGCGCCAGCAGTGAGTCGGAGGCAGCTGGCTACACCTTC.

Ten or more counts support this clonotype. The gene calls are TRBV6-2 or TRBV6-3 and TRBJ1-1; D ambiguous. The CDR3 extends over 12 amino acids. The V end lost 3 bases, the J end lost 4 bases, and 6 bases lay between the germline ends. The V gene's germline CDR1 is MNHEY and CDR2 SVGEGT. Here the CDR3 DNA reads TGTGCCAGCAGTTATCGTCTCACTGAAGCTTTCTTT. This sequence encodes CASSYRLTEAFF.

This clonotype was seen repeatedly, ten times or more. The CDR3 region is CASSPRGTGRTEAFF. The CDR3 coding sequence is TGTGCCAGCAGCCCTAGGGGTACGGGTCGCACTGAAGCTTTCTTT. The V gene is TRBV6-2 or TRBV6-3, the J gene TRBJ1-1; TRBD1 is a possible D gene (5 bases). This CDR3 is built from 15 residues. V was shortened by 6 bases and J by 4 bases, with 18 bases between the two germline ends. Looked up from germline, CDR1 is MNHEY and CDR2 is SVGEGT.

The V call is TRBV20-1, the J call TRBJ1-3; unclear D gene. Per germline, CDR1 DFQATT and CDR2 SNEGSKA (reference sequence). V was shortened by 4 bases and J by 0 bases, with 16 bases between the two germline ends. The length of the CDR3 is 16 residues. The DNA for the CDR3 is TGCAGTGCTAAGGTCCCTGGCACCCACTCTGGAAACACCATATATTTT. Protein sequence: CSAKVPGTHSGNTIYF.

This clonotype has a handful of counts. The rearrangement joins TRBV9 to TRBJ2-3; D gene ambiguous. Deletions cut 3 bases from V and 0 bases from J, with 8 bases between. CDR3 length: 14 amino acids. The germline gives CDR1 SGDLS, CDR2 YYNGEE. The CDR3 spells CASSDDSSTDTQYF. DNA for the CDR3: TGTGCCAGCAGCGATGACTCTAGCACAGATACGCAGTATTTT. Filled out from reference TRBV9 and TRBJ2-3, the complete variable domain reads DSGVTQTPKHLITATGQRVTLRCSPRSGDLSVYWYQQSLDQGLQFLIQYYNGEERAKGNILERFSAQQFPDLHSELNLSSLELGDSALYFCASSDDSSTDTQYFGPGTRLTVL.

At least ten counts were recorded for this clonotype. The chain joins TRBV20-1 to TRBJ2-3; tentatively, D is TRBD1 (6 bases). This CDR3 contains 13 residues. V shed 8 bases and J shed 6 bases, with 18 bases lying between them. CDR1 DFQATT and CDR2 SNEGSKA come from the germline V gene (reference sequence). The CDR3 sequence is CSCPDSFWDTQYF. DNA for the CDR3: TGCAGTTGCCCGGACAGTTTCTGGGATACGCAGTATTTT.